The 24 T cell receptor beta chains below were found in one sample sequenced in a study of shared clonotypes between healthy human individuals. Sequencing used immunoSEQ multiplex PCR; TCRdb keeps in-frame clones, though not all of them. Seen here are roughly 720,000 clones, about 90% observed once, and the top ten hold roughly 36%. The sample comprised memory CD8+ T cells from PBMCs. Noted subset: CD45RO+ cells pooled with CCR7-negative TemRA cells. These receptors came from a young man in good health. Some clones in this sample may be carry-over from other donors' samples.

In this sample, this clone turned up many times. The V gene is TRBV9, the J gene TRBJ2-4, with TRBD2 as a possible D gene (5 bases). Trimming cost V 0 bases and J 9 bases, with 7 bases left between them. CDR3 length equals 12 residues. From germline, CDR1 is SGDLS and CDR2 YYNGEE. The CDR3 spells CASSVGGGIQYF. In DNA, the CDR3 is TGTGCCAGCAGCGTAGGAGGAGGCATTCAGTACTTC.

The chain recombines TRBV29-1 with TRBJ2-3, with D possibly matching TRBD2 (6 bases). The CDR3 length is 12 residues. Germline CDR1 SQVTM, CDR2 ANQGSEA. Trimming pared 7 bases from V and 3 bases from J, leaving 11 bases between. CDR3 residues: CSAREVTDTQYF. Written as DNA, the CDR3 is TGCAGCGCAAGGGAGGTGACAGATACGCAGTATTTT.

This clone was counted a single time. The CDR3 region is CASRFGQGGAPGYTF. Written as DNA, the CDR3 is TGTGCCAGCAGATTCGGACAGGGAGGGGCCCCTGGCTACACCTTC. The chain combines TRBV6-1 with TRBJ1-2; 8 positions agree with TRBD1. Unmatched junction bases numbered 13, after V lost 6 bases and J lost 7 bases. Germline CDR1 MNHNS, CDR2 SASEGT. This CDR3 comprises 15 residues.

The chain recombines TRBV5-4 with TRBJ2-4, with TRBD1 as a possible D gene (5 bases). CDR3 length: 12 amino acids. V was trimmed by 3 bases and J by 6 bases, leaving 7 bases between them. Germline lookup yields CDR1 SGHNT and CDR2 YYREEE (reference sequence). The CDR3 reads CASSWGPNIQYF. CDR3 in DNA: TGTGCCAGCAGCTGGGGCCCAAACATTCAGTACTTC.

V is TRBV7-8 and J is TRBJ2-3; 10 bases are shared with TRBD2. Germline CDR1 and CDR2: SGHVS and FQNEAQ. This CDR3 comprises 15 residues. V lost 6 bases to trimming and J lost 2 bases; unmatched junction nucleotides: 5. CDR3 sequence reads: CASRSTSGNTDTQYF. DNA for the CDR3: TGTGCCAGCAGATCAACTAGCGGGAACACAGATACGCAGTATTTT.

V and J are TRBV6-1 and TRBJ2-1; 7 bases are shared with TRBD1. The V and J ends lost 7 bases and 4 bases, in that order; junction bases with no gene match: 10. CDR1 and CDR2 from the germline V gene are MNHNS and SASEGT. The CDR3 consists of 15 residues. The CDR3: CASTVGTVPYNEQFF. DNA of the CDR3: TGTGCCAGCACCGTAGGGACAGTACCTTACAATGAGCAGTTCTTC.

The chain joins TRBV2 to TRBJ1-4; tentatively, D is TRBD1 (5 bases). V shed 4 bases and J shed 5 bases, with 14 bases lying between them. This CDR3 is built from 15 residues. Germline assignment: CDR1 SNHLY and CDR2 FYNNEI. The CDR3 bases are TGTGCCAGCAGTGCCCGGGACTCAAGCAATGAAAAACTGTTTTTT. It encodes CASSARDSSNEKLFF.

This clone was observed many times. The chain joins TRBV6-5 to TRBJ2-1; TRBD1 or TRBD2 may be the D gene (5 bases each). Germline V gives CDR1 MNHEY, CDR2 SVGAGI. The length of the CDR3 is 14 residues. V was shortened by 2 bases and J by 4 bases, with 9 bases between the two germline ends. The CDR3 reads CASSYRGGYNEQFF. The CDR3 DNA reads as TGTGCCAGCAGTTACCGTGGGGGTTACAATGAGCAGTTCTTC.

The chain is built from TRBV18 and TRBJ2-2; D remains unclear. V lost 2 bases and J 6 bases, leaving 13 bases between the germline ends. The CDR3 length is 15 residues. The V gene's germline CDR1 is KGHSH and CDR2 LQKENI. This CDR3 reads CASSPEGRMAGELFF. In DNA, the CDR3 is TGTGCCAGCTCACCAGAAGGGCGGATGGCCGGGGAGCTGTTTTTT.

CDR3 amino acids: CASRYGGSYEQYF. The CDR3 DNA sequence: TGTGCCAGCAGGTACGGTGGCTCCTACGAGCAGTACTTC. The V gene is TRBV14, the J gene TRBJ2-7; D is unclear. Germline V CDR1 and CDR2: SGHDN, FVKESK. V was cut by 6 bases and J by 0 bases, with 9 bases left in between. The CDR3 is 13 amino acids.

This rearrangement joins TRBV5-4 to TRBJ1-2; D is uncertain. This CDR3 has 12 residues. CDR1 and CDR2 (germline): SGHNT, YYREEE (reference sequence). The V gene lost 5 bases and the J gene lost 7 bases, with 12 bases spanning the gap. The CDR3 is CASSQPTGGYTF. The CDR3 bases are TGTGCCAGCAGTCAGCCCACGGGTGGCTACACCTTC.

V and J are TRBV9 and TRBJ2-1, with D possibly being TRBD2 (6 bases). Trimming took off 0 bases at V and 15 bases at J, with 22 bases between the two ends. Germline V CDR1 and CDR2: SGDLS, YYNGEE. The CDR3 is 15 amino acids. The CDR3 nucleotides are TGTGCCAGCAGCGTAGGTGGGTGGGGGGACTCCCGACGGTTCTTC. Translation gives CASSVGGWGDSRRFF.

The chain uses TRBV28 and TRBJ1-6; D might be TRBD1 (5 bases). V was cut by 5 bases and J by 0 bases, with 14 bases left in between. CDR1 is MDHEN and CDR2 is SYDVKM in the germline V gene. This CDR3 comprises 17 residues. CDR3 amino acids: CASSLLQESSYNSPLHF. In nucleotides, the CDR3 is TGTGCCAGCAGTCTACTACAGGAAAGCTCCTATAATTCACCCCTCCACTTT.

This chain uses TRBV27 with TRBJ2-2; TRBD2 might be the D (6 bases). Germline V CDR1 and CDR2: MNHEY, SMNVEV (reference sequence). The CDR3 runs 16 residues. Deletions cut 5 bases from V and 2 bases from J, with 15 bases between. CDR3 bases: TGTGCCAGCAGTCCTAGCGTCGGGGTTAACACCGGGGAGCTGTTTTTT. Translated, it gives CASSPSVGVNTGELFF.

The chain links TRBV4-2 to TRBJ1-5; no clear D gene. Trimming took off 1 base at V and 3 bases at J, with 10 bases between the two ends. The CDR3 length is 15 residues. Germline loops: CDR1 LGHNA, CDR2 YNFKEQ. The CDR3 spells CASSQGTPHNQPQHF. DNA of the CDR3: TGTGCCAGCAGCCAAGGCACCCCCCACAATCAGCCCCAGCATTTT.

The rearrangement links TRBV5-1 to TRBJ1-2, with D uncertain. The CDR3 covers 13 residues. Trimming removed 2 bases at V and 2 bases at J, with 7 bases between. Germline CDR1 and CDR2: SGHRS and YFSETQ. DNA for the CDR3: TGCGCCAGCAGCTTAGGGCAGAACTATGGCTACACCTTC. Protein: CASSLGQNYGYTF.

This sequence joins TRBV4-3 and TRBJ2-7, with 7 bases that match TRBD2. CDR1 is LGHNA, CDR2 YSLEER, per germline. V shed 1 base, J shed 2 bases, and the junction held 14 bases outside the gene matches. The CDR3 covers 18 residues. CDR3: CASSQGLNPTLAAYEQYF. CDR3 DNA: TGCGCCAGCAGCCAAGGGCTTAACCCTACTCTAGCGGCCTACGAGCAGTACTTC.

The rearrangement links TRBV18 to TRBJ2-7; 9 nucleotides align to TRBD1. V lost 2 bases and J lost 5; bases outside the gene matches: 7. This CDR3 has 15 residues. Germline V gene lookup returns CDR1 KGHSH and CDR2 LQKENI. The CDR3 loop is CASSPWDREPNEQYF. CDR3 coding DNA: TGTGCCAGCTCACCATGGGACAGGGAACCCAACGAGCAGTACTTC.

The rearrangement links TRBV2 to TRBJ2-1; 10 nucleotides agree with TRBD2. Germline V gives CDR1 SNHLY, CDR2 FYNNEI. The trim removed 7 bases at V and 5 bases at J, leaving 14 bases unmatched. The CDR3 contains 17 residues. The DNA for the CDR3 is TGTGCCAGCAAGCCGCGTCTAGCGGGAGTATTAGACAATGAGCAGTTCTTC. This codes for CASKPRLAGVLDNEQFF.

The chain carries TRBV5-4 and TRBJ2-7; a weak D match, TRBD2 (5 bases). Germline V gives CDR1 SGHNT, CDR2 YYREEE (reference sequence). Between the trimmed V and J ends, which lost 4 bases and 7 bases, there was a span of 18 bases. CDR3 length equals 14 residues. For the CDR3, the DNA is TGTGCCAGCAGCCCAATTGGGGAGTATGGTGAGCAGTACTTC. Translated: CASSPIGEYGEQYF.

This chain connects TRBV5-6 to TRBJ1-3; D possibly corresponds to TRBD1 (5 bases). Germline assignment: CDR1 SGHDT and CDR2 YYEEEE. The CDR3 spans 16 residues. The V gene lost 3 bases and the J gene lost 0 bases, with 13 bases spanning the gap. The CDR3 region is CASSWNTGDSGNTIYF. The CDR3 DNA sequence: TGTGCCAGCAGCTGGAATACGGGGGACTCTGGAAACACCATATATTTT.

This chain connects TRBV9 to TRBJ1-1; D might be TRBD1 (5 bases). Germline CDR1 is SGDLS and CDR2 is YYNGEE. The CDR3 extends over 14 amino acids. Trimming cost V 5 bases and J 4 bases, with 15 bases left between them. The CDR3 DNA reads as TGTGCCAGCAGTCCAACAGGTGCGGGCACTGAAGCTTTCTTT. It translates to CASSPTGAGTEAFF.

V gene TRBV7-9 combines with J gene TRBJ2-1, with 7 bases aligning to TRBD2. Germline assignment: CDR1 SEHNR and CDR2 FQNEAQ (reference sequence). V lost 5 bases, J lost 7 bases, and 14 bases stayed unmatched. The CDR3 contains 16 residues. The DNA for the CDR3 is TGTGCCAGCAGCCCCGCCTTGCTAGCGGCTACGAATGAGCAGTTCTTC. This translates into CASSPALLAATNEQFF.

This chain connects TRBV28 to TRBJ1-4, with D unresolved. Germline V gene sequence: CDR1 MDHEN, CDR2 SYDVKM. The CDR3 runs 13 residues. V lost 7 bases, J lost 8 bases, and 14 bases lay in between. Written as DNA, the CDR3 is TGTGCCAGCACTTCAGGACTGACAGAAAAACTGTTTTTT. Amino acid sequence: CASTSGLTEKLFF.